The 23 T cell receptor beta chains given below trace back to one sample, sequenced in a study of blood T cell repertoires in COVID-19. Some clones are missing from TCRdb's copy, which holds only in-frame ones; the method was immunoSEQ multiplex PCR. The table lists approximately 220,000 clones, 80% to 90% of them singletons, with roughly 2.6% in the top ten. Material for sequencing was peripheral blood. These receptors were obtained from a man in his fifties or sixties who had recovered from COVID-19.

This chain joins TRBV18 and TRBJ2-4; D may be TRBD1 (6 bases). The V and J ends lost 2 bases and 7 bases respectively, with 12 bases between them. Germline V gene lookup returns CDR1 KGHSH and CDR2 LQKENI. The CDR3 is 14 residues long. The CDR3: CASSPRGQGNIQYF. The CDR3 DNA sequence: TGTGCCAGCTCACCAAGAGGGCAGGGGAACATTCAGTACTTC.

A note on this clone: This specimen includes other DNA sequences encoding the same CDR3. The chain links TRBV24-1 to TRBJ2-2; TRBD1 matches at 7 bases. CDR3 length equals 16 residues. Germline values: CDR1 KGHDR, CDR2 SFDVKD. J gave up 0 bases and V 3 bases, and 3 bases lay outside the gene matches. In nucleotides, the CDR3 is TGTGCCACCAGTGATGTGCAGGGGGCGAACACCGGGGAGCTGTTTTTT. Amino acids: CATSDVQGANTGELFF.

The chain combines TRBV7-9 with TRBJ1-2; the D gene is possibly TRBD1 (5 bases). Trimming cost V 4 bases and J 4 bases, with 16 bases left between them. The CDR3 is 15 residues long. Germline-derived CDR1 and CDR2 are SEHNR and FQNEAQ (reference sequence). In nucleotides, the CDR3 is TGTGCCAGCAGCTCCTTCGCTTCGACAGCCTATGGCTACACCTTC. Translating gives CASSSFASTAYGYTF. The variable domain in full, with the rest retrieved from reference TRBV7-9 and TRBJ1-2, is DTGVSQNPRHKITKRGQNVTFRCDPISEHNRLYWYRQTLGQGPEFLTYFQNEAQLEKSRLLSDRFSAERPKGSFSTLEIQRTEQGDSAMYLCASSSFASTAYGYTFGSGTRLTVV.

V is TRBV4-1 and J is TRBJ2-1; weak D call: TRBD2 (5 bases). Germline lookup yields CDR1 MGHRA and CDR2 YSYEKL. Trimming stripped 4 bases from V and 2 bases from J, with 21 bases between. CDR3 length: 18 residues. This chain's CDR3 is CASSPTSSAGSPYNEQFF. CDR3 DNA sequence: TGCGCCAGCAGCCCGACCTCTTCCGCGGGTAGCCCCTACAATGAGCAGTTCTTC.

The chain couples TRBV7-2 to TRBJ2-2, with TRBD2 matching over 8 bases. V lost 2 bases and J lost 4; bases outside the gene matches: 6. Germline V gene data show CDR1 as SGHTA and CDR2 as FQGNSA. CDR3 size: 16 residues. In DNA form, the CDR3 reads TGTGCCAGCAGCTTAAGCGGGAGAGATCCCACCGGGGAGCTGTTTTTT. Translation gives CASSLSGRDPTGELFF.

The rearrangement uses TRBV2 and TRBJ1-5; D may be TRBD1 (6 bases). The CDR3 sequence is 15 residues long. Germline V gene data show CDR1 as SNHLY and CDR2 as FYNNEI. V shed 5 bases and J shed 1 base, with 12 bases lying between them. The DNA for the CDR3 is TGTGCCAGCAGTCCCCAGGGGATGAGCAATCAGCCCCAGCATTTT. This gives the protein CASSPQGMSNQPQHF.

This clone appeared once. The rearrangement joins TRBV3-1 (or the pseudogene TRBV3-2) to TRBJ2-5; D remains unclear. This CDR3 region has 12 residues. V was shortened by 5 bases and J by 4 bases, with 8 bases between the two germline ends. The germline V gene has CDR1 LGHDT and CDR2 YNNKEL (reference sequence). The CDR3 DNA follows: TGTGCCAGCAGCGAACCCGGAGAGACCCAGTACTTC. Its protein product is CASSEPGETQYF.

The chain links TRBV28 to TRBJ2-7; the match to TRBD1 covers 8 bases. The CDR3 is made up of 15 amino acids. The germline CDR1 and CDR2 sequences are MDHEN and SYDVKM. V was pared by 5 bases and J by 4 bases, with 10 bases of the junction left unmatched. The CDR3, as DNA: TGTGCCAGCAGTACCGGGGACAGGTCATTGTACGAGCAGTACTTC. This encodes CASSTGDRSLYEQYF.

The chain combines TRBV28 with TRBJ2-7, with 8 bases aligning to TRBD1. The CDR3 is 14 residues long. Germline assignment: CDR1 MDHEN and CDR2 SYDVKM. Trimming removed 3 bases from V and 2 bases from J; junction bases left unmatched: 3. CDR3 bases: TGTGCCAGCAGTTTCCAGGGGGCTACCTACGAGCAGTACTTC. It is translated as CASSFQGATYEQYF.

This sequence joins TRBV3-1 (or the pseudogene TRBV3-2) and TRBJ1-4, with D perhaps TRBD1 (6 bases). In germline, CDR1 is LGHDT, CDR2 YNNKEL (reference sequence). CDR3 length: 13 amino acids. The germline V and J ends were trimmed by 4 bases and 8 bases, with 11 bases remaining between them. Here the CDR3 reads CASSRAGVEKLFF. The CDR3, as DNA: TGTGCCAGCAGCCGGGCAGGGGTGGAAAAACTGTTTTTT.

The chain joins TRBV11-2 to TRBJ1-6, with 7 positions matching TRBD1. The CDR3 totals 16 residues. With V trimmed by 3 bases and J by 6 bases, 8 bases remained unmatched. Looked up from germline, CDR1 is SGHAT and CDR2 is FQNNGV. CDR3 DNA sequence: TGTGCCAGCAGCTTGTTCCCACGACAGGGTAATTCACCCCTCCACTTT. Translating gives CASSLFPRQGNSPLHF.

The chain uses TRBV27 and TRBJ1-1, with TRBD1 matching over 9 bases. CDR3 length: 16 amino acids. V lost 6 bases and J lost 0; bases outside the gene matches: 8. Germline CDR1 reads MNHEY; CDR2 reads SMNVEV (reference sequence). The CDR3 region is CASSLGQGSLNTEAFF. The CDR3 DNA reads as TGTGCCAGCAGCCTAGGACAGGGGAGCCTGAACACTGAAGCTTTCTTT.

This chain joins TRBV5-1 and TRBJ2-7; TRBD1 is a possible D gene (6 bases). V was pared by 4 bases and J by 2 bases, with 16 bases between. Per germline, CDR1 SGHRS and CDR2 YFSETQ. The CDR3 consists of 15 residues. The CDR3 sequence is CASSRNRETPYEQYF. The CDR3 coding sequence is TGCGCCAGCAGCCGGAACAGGGAAACCCCCTACGAGCAGTACTTC.

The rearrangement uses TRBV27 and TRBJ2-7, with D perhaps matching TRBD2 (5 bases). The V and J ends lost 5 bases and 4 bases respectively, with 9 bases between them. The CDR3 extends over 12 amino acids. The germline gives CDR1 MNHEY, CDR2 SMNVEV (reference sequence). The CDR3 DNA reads TGTGCCAGCAGTCTAACGGGATACGAGCAGTACTTC. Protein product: CASSLTGYEQYF.

In DNA form, the CDR3 reads TGTGCCAGCAGTTGGCTAGCGGGAGCAGGGGAGACCCAGTACTTC. This translates into CASSWLAGAGETQYF. The V and J genes are TRBV28 and TRBJ2-5; the match to TRBD2 covers 10 bases. Trimming at V came to 4 bases and at J to 5 bases, leaving 7 bases not matched to a gene. In germline, CDR1 is MDHEN, CDR2 SYDVKM. The CDR3 totals 15 residues.

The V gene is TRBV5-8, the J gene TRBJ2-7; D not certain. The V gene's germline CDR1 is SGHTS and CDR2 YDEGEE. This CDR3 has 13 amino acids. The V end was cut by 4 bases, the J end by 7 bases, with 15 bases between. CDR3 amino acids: CASSPDSIREQYF. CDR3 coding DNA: TGTGCCAGCAGCCCAGACTCGATACGGGAGCAGTACTTC.

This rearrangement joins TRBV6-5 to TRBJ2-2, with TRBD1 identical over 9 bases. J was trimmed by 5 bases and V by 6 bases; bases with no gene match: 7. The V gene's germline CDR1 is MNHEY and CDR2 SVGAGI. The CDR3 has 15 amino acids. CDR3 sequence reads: CASRDRGVRTGELFF. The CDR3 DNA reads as TGTGCCAGCAGAGACAGGGGGGTTCGAACCGGGGAGCTGTTTTTT.

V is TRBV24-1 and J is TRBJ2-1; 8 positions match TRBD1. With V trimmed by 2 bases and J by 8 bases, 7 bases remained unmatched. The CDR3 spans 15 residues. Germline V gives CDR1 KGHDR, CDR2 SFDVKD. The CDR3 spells CATSDYRTGFHEQFF. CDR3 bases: TGTGCCACCAGTGATTATAGGACAGGGTTCCATGAGCAGTTCTTC.

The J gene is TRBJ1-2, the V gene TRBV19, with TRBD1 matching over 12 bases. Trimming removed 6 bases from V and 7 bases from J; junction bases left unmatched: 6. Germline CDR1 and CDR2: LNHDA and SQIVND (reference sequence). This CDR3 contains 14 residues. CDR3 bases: TGTGCCAGTAGACCCGGGACAGGGGGCCTTGGCTACACCTTC. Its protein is CASRPGTGGLGYTF.

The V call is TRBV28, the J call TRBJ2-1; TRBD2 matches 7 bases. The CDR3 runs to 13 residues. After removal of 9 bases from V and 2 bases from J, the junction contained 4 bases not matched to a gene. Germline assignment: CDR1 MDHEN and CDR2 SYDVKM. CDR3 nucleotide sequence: TGTGCCAGTAGTCGGGGGGCCTACAATGAGCAGTTCTTC. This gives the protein CASSRGAYNEQFF.

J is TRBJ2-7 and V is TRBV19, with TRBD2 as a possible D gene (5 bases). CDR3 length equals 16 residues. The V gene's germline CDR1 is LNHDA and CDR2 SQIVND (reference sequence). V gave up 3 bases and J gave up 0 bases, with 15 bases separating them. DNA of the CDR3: TGTGCCAGTAGTATCCTAGGCTCAACTAGCTCCTACGAGCAGTACTTC. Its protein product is CASSILGSTSSYEQYF.

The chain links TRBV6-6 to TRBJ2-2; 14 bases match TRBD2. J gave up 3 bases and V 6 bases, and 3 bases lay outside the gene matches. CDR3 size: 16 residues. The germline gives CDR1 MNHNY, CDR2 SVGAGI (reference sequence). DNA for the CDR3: TGTGCCAGCAGAGGGACTAGCGGGAGTTACACCGGGGAGCTGTTTTTT. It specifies CASRGTSGSYTGELFF.

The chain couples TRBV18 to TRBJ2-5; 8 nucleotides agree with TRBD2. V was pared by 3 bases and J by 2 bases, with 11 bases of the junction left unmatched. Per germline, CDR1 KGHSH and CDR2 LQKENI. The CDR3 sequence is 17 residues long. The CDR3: CASSPRGGGQFQETQYF. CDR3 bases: TGTGCCAGCTCACCCCGGGGCGGGGGGCAGTTTCAAGAGACCCAGTACTTC.